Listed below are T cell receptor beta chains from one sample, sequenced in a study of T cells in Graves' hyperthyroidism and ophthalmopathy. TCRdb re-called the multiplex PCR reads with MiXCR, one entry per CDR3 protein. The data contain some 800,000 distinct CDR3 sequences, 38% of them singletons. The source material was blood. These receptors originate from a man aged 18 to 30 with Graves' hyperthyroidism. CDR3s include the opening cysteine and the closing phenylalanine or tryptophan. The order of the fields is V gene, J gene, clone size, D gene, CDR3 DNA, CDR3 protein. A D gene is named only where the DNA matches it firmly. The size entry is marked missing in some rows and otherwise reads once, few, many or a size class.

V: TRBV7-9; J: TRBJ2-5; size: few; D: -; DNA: TGTGCCAGCAGCCGAGAAAAGTCTCAAGAGACCCAGTACTTC; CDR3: CASSREKSQETQYF
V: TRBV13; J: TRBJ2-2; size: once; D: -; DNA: TGTGCCAGCAGCTTCCCTCGGAGGGGCAACACCGGGGAGCTGTTTTTT; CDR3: CASSFPRRGNTGELFF
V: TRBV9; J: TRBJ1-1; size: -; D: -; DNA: TGTGCCAGCACCCCGAAGGACGACACTGAAGCTTTCTTT; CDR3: CASTPKDDTEAFF
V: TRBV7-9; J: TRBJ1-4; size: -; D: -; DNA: TGCGCCAGCAGCCAAGTGGCCCCGGTTGAAAAACTGTTTTTT; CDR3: CASSQVAPVEKLFF
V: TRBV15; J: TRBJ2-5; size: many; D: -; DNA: TGTGCCACCAGCAGGACCCAAGAGACCCAGTACTTC; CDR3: CATSRTQETQYF
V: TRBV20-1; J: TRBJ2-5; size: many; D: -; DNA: TGCAGTGCAGGAGAGGTCCAAGAGACCCAGTACTTC; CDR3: CSAGEVQETQYF
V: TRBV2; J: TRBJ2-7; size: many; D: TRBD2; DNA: TGTGCCAGCCAGACTAGCGGCCCCTACGAGCAGTACTTC; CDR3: CASQTSGPYEQYF
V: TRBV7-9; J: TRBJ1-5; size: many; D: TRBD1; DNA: TGTGCCAGCAGCTTAGGAGAAGGACAGGGGCCGCGTTTGCATTTT; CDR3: CASSLGEGQGPRLHF
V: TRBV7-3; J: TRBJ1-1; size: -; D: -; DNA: TGTGCCAGCAGCTTAATACGGCCGACGAGCACTGAAGCTTTCTTT; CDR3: CASSLIRPTSTEAFF
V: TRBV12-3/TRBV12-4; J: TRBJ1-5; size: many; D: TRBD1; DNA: TGTGCCAGCCGCGGACAGGGGGCTCAGCCCCAGCATTTT; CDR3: CASRGQGAQPQHF
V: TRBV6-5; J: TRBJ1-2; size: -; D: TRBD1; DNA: TGTGCCAGCAGTTTATACAGGGGGCAAGTCTATGGCTACACCTTC; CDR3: CASSLYRGQVYGYTF
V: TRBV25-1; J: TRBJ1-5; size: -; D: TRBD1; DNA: TGTGCTAGGGAGGGGGCGATGGATCAGCCCCAGCATTTT; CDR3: CAREGAMDQPQHF
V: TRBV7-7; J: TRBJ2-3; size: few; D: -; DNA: TGTGCCAGCAGGGACTTCCTGGATACGCAGTATTTT; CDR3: CASRDFLDTQYF
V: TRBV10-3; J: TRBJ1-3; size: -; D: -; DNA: TGTGCCATCAGCAGGCCCGGCTCTGGAAACACCATATATTTT; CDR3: CAISRPGSGNTIYF
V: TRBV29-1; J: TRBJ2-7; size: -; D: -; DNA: TGCAGCGCCCGCAATGGGAACTCCTACGAGCAGTACTTC; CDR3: CSARNGNSYEQYF
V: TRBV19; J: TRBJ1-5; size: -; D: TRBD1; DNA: TGTGCCAGTGCAACAGGGAGGGGGCCAAAGCATTTT; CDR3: CASATGRGPKHF
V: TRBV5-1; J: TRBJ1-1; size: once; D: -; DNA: TGCGCCAGCAGCTTCCCCGGGACACCCGAAGCTTTCTTT; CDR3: CASSFPGTPEAFF